This is a list of T cell receptor beta chains from one sample in a study of CD8 T cells in ankylosing spondylitis. TCRdb ran MiXCR on the 5' RACE reads and lists one entry per CDR3 protein. This sample has 750,000 to 850,000 distinct CDR3 sequences; about 10% occur once, and the top ten carry around 0.51%. The specimen sequenced was blood, either unsorted or a sorted T cell fraction (not recorded which). Receptor source: a male donor with ankylosing spondylitis. Both conserved end residues are part of each CDR3. D genes are given only for firm matches. Part of the rows lack a size; the others show once, few, many or a class for expanded clones.

j_call | v_call | d_call | clone_size | cdr3_nt | cdr3_aa
TRBJ2-3 | TRBV7-8 | . | . | TGTGCCAGCAGCTTAGAATCCATTTGGAGGGGGGGGACAGATACGCAGTATTTT | CASSLESIWRGGTDTQYF
TRBJ2-7 | TRBV5-1 | TRBD1 | few | TGCGCCAGCAGCTTCGATACCGGGACAGCCTCCTACGAGCAGTACTTC | CASSFDTGTASYEQYF
TRBJ1-2 | TRBV20-1 | TRBD1 | many | TGCAGTGCTACTAGGGGGCGCCGCGGCTATGGCTACACCTTC | CSATRGRRGYGYTF
TRBJ2-3 | TRBV29-1 | . | few | TGCAGCGTTGAAGCCGGGGGCTTCACAGATACGCAGTATTTT | CSVEAGGFTDTQYF
TRBJ1-6 | TRBV5-1 | TRBD1 | few | TGCGCCAGCAGCGGACAGGGAGGTTCACCCCTCCACTTT | CASSGQGGSPLHF
TRBJ1-1 | TRBV7-2 | . | . | TGTGCCAGCAGCTTACAAGTGGGCATGAACACTGAAGCTTTCTTT | CASSLQVGMNTEAFF
TRBJ2-4 | TRBV29-1 | TRBD1 | many | TGCAGCGTTTTGACAGGGTTAGCCAAAAACATTCAGTACTTC | CSVLTGLAKNIQYF
TRBJ2-5 | TRBV6-2/TRBV6-3 | . | few | TGTGCCAGCAGTTACTCGACTACAGGGTCGGATCAAGAGACCCAGTACTTC | CASSYSTTGSDQETQYF
TRBJ2-3 | TRBV29-1 | . | many | TGCAGCTCGGAGGAGGCAGATACGCAGTATTTT | CSSEEADTQYF
TRBJ2-3 | TRBV5-4 | TRBD1 | . | TGTGCCAGCAGCTCACAGGGGGCTCTCACAGATACGCAGTATTTT | CASSSQGALTDTQYF
TRBJ1-4 | TRBV20-1 | . | few | TGCAGTGCCCGCCCTCATCAGGGGTTAGCAACTAATGAAAAACTGTTTTTT | CSARPHQGLATNEKLFF
TRBJ2-4 | TRBV7-2 | . | . | TGTGCCAGCAGCACGGGGGCCCTAGCCAAAAACATTCAGTACTTC | CASSTGALAKNIQYF
TRBJ2-6 | TRBV5-1 | . | many | TGCGCCAGCAGCTTGGCTGCGGGGACTGGGGCCAACGTCCTGACTTTC | CASSLAAGTGANVLTF
TRBJ2-5 | TRBV30 | . | . | TGTGCCTGGAGTGACGACTTTGGAGGAGAGACCCAGTACTTC | CAWSDDFGGETQYF
TRBJ1-1 | TRBV12-2 | . | few | TGTGCAAGTCGCTTTGGGACAGGGGGCGTTGGCACTGAAGCTTTCTTT | CASRFGTGGVGTEAFF
TRBJ2-1 | TRBV10-3 | TRBD1 | once | TGTGCCATGACGAGTGACAGGGACAATGAGCAGTTCTTC | CAMTSDRDNEQFF
TRBJ2-2 | TRBV18 | . | . | TGTGCCAGCTCACCACCGCAGAGACCGAACACCGGGGAGCTGTTTTTT | CASSPPQRPNTGELFF
TRBJ2-7 | TRBV20-1 | . | few | TGCAGTGCTGGGATAAGCATCTACGAGCAGTACTTC | CSAGISIYEQYF
TRBJ2-4 | TRBV15 | . | few | TGTGCCACCAGCAGAGAAAGGCTAGCCAAAAACATTCAGTACTTC | CATSRERLAKNIQYF
TRBJ2-5 | TRBV7-2 | . | . | TGTGCCAGCAGCGACGACAATCTCGTGACCCAGTACTTC | CASSDDNLVTQYF
TRBJ2-7 | TRBV10-3 | . | . | TGTGCCATCAGTGTCCGACAGCCCGGCGAGCAGTACTTC | CAISVRQPGEQYF
TRBJ2-5 | TRBV5-1 | TRBD1 | few | TGCGCCAGCAGCCTGATACAGGGGGCTGGAGAGACCCAGTACTTC | CASSLIQGAGETQYF
TRBJ2-5 | TRBV5-1 | . | many | TGCGCCAGCAGCTCCTCCACGGACCTCGAAGTGGAGACCCAGTACTTC | CASSSSTDLEVETQYF
TRBJ1-3 | TRBV20-1 | . | few | TGCAGTGCAAGGAGAGAAGCTGGAAACACCATATATTTT | CSARREAGNTIYF
TRBJ2-2 | TRBV20-1 | . | . | TGCAGTGCTAGAGAACCCAGGGGCACCGGGGAGCTGTTTTTT | CSAREPRGTGELFF
TRBJ1-1 | TRBV7-2 | . | . | TGTGCCAGCACCCCGTACCGGCTGCCGGGCACTGAAGCTTTCTTT | CASTPYRLPGTEAFF
TRBJ2-7 | TRBV20-1 | . | . | TGCAGTGGGGTAGGCGGCCCCCGTGGGGAGCAGTACTTC | CSGVGGPRGEQYF
TRBJ2-7 | TRBV20-1 | . | few | TGCAGTGCTAGCGATGTTGGCAGGCCGGATTCTTTTTACGAGCAGTACTTC | CSASDVGRPDSFYEQYF
TRBJ1-1 | TRBV4-2 | . | . | TGTGCCAGCAGCTGGGGCAGTGTGAACACTGAAGCTTTCTTT | CASSWGSVNTEAFF
TRBJ2-3 | TRBV12-3/TRBV12-4 | TRBD1 | . | TGTGCCAGCAGTTCGTTCAGGGGGCCGACAGATACGCAGTATTTT | CASSSFRGPTDTQYF
TRBJ2-7 | TRBV20-1 | TRBD2 | . | TGCAGTGCCGGACGGGCTAGCGGTTACGAGCAGTACTTC | CSAGRASGYEQYF
TRBJ2-3 | TRBV7-6 | TRBD1 | few | TGTGCCAGCAGTCTAACACAGGGGGCCGGAGATACGCAGTATTTT | CASSLTQGAGDTQYF